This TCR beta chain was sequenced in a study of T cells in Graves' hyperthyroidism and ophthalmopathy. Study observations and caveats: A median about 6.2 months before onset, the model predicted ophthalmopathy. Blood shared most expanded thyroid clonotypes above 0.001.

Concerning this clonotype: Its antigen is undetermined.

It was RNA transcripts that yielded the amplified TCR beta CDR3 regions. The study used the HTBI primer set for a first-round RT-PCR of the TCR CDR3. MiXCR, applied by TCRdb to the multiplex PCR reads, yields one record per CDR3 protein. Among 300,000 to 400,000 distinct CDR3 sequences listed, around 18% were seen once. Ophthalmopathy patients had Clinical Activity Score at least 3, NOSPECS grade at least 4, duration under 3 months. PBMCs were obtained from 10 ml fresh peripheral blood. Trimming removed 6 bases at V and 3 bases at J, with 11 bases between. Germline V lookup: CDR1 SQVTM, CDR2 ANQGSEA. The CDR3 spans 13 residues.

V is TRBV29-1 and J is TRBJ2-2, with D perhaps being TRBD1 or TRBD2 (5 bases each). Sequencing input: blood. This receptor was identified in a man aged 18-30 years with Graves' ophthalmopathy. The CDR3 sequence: CSVRDPDTGELFF. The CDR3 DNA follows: TGCAGCGTGAGGGACCCGGACACCGGGGAGCTGTTTTTT.